The 21 T cell receptor beta chains given below trace back to one sample, sequenced in a study of CD4 and CD8 cells across lung adenocarcinoma regions. Each CDR3 protein is one row after TCRdb ran MiXCR on the PCR reads. Of around 25,000 distinct CDR3 sequences in the sample, 52% are singletons; the top ten hold 20% to 25%. What was sequenced was CD4+ T cells from the center of a lung tumor. The source is a male donor with lung adenocarcinoma. The CD4 and CD8 labels of this study may be unreliable.

This clonotype rates as medium-sized (0.01 to 0.1%). The rearrangement joins TRBV4-1 to TRBJ2-5; TRBD1 might be the D (6 bases). From germline, CDR1 is MGHRA and CDR2 YSYEKL. The ends were cut back, 4 bases at V and 5 bases at J, with 17 bases in the middle. The CDR3 is 15 residues long. CDR3 DNA sequence: TGCGCCAGCAGCCCTGAGGACAGTCCCCGGGAGACCCAGTACTTC. Residues: CASSPEDSPRETQYF.

As DNA, the CDR3 is TGTGCCAGCAGCCAGGGGGGCGGGAACGAGCAGTACTTC. It yields the protein CASSQGGGNEQYF. This chain connects TRBV3-1 to TRBJ2-5; either TRBD1 or TRBD2 may fit D (6 bases each). The J call is in doubt because the DNA end fits TRBJ2-7 better. This CDR3 spans 13 amino acids. CDR1 and CDR2 from the germline V gene are LGHDT and YNNKEL (reference sequence).

This sequence joins TRBV6-1 and TRBJ2-1; TRBD1 might be the D (7 bases). The end of the DNA fits TRBJ2-5 better, so the J call may be wrong. This CDR3 is 16 amino acids long. CDR1 and CDR2 from the germline V gene are MNHNS and SASEGT. The CDR3 nucleotides read TGTGCCAGCAGGAGGGGGCGAGGGACTGGAGAAGAGACCCAGTACTTC. Its translation is CASRRGRGTGEETQYF.

V usage is TRBV23-1 and J usage is TRBJ2-3; D may be TRBD1 or TRBD2 (5 bases each). TRBV23-1 is reported as an ORF; its role is uncertain. Trimming shortened V by 2 bases and J by 0 bases, and 6 bases separated the two germline ends. The length of the CDR3 is 14 residues. The CDR3 region is CASSQGGSTDTQYF. The CDR3 nucleotides read TGCGCCAGCAGTCAAGGGGGAAGCACAGATACGCAGTATTTT.

This clonotype was counted a few times. This rearrangement joins TRBV6-5 to TRBJ2-7; D ambiguous. Germline CDR1 is MNHEY and CDR2 is SVGAGI. Trimming stripped 2 bases from V and 0 bases from J, with 5 bases between. CDR3 size: 13 residues. CDR3 amino acids: CASSYDSSYEQYF. As DNA, the CDR3 is TGTGCCAGCAGTTACGATAGCTCCTACGAGCAGTACTTC.

Details on this clonotype: The junction shows a germline mismatch at one end, possibly a read error. This chain joins TRBV10-1 and TRBJ2-3, with a tentative D call TRBD2 (6 bases). CDR3 size: 13 residues. Per the germline V gene, CDR1 is WNHNN and CDR2 is SYGVQD (reference sequence). CDR3 residues: CATSEAGKNTQYF. In DNA, the CDR3 is TGCGCCACGAGTGAGGCGGGAAAAAACACGCAGTATTTC.

V and J are TRBV25-1 and TRBJ2-4; D tentatively reads TRBD1 or TRBD2 (5 bases each). This CDR3 has 15 amino acids. V was clipped by 4 bases and J by 10 bases, with 20 bases between them. Germline values: CDR1 MGHDK, CDR2 SYGVNS. DNA for the CDR3: TGTGCCAGCAGTGTCCGGGGCCTCCAAGGAGAGATTCAGTACTTC. It codes for CASSVRGLQGEIQYF.

This clonotype occurred many times. The CDR3, as DNA: TGTGCCAGCAGCCACAACAGTTACAATGAGCAGTTCTTC. Its protein is CASSHNSYNEQFF. The chain recombines TRBV7-2 with TRBJ2-1; D is unclear. Germline CDR1 reads SGHTA; CDR2 reads FQGNSA. V lost 5 bases, J lost 4 bases, and 9 bases lay in between. This CDR3 has 13 residues.

This clonotype was seen ten or more times. The gene calls are TRBV6-2 or TRBV6-3 and TRBJ2-7; TRBD1 might be the D (5 bases). The CDR3 runs to 17 residues. From germline, CDR1 is MNHEY and CDR2 SVGEGT. V was cut by 2 bases and J by 3 bases, with 20 bases left in between. The CDR3 is CASSYPTMGRAGYEQYF. Here the CDR3 DNA reads TGTGCCAGCAGTTACCCAACCATGGGCAGGGCAGGCTACGAGCAGTACTTC.

A note on this clonotype: This CDR3 is missing its conserved last phenylalanine or tryptophan, likely due to a read error. The DNA is left out, because the CDR3 cannot be placed on it with certainty; the CDR3 is given as TCRdb lists it. The V gene is TRBV29-1, the J gene TRBJ2-4; TRBD2 was called by the table and not checked on the DNA. The CDR3 comprises 20 residues, both ends counted. In germline, CDR1 is SQVTM, CDR2 ANQGSEA. The CDR3: CSLELLGSSYPPILASQVAG.

There are many counts of this clonotype. The J gene is TRBJ2-7, the V gene TRBV6-5; 9 bases map to TRBD1. J gave up 5 bases and V 5 bases, and 19 bases lay outside the gene matches. This CDR3 comprises 18 residues. In germline, CDR1 is MNHEY, CDR2 SVGAGI. The DNA of the CDR3 is TGTGCCAGCAGTCCCCGGGACAGGGCAGCAAACCTCAGCGACGAGCAGTACTTC. This encodes CASSPRDRAANLSDEQYF.

This clonotype showed up many times. The chain links TRBV6-1 to TRBJ2-1; perhaps TRBD1 as D (5 bases). Per the germline V gene, CDR1 is MNHNS and CDR2 is SASEGT. Trimming pared 5 bases from V and 15 bases from J, leaving 14 bases between. CDR3 size: 11 residues. The CDR3 DNA reads TGTGCCAGCAGTAGGGGCCCGCATAGGTTCTTC. It codes for CASSRGPHRFF.

The J gene is TRBJ2-3, the V gene TRBV6-1; D is unclear. Germline V gene data show CDR1 as MNHNS and CDR2 as SASEGT. Trimming shortened V by 8 bases and J by 14 bases, and 29 bases separated the two germline ends. The CDR3 has 15 residues. The CDR3 loop reads CASGVRAVRTGALYF. CDR3 nucleotides: TGTGCCAGCGGCGTTCGGGCTGTGAGGACCGGTGCGCTGTATTTT.

The chain is built from TRBV11-2 and TRBJ2-1; the D is unclear. With the DNA end fitting TRBJ2-7 better, the J assignment may be wrong. CDR1 and CDR2 from the germline V gene are SGHAT and FQNNGV. This CDR3 is built from 13 residues. This CDR3 is CASSLVHPYEQYF. In DNA form, the CDR3 reads TGTGCCAGCAGCTTAGTTCACCCCTACGAGCAGTACTTC.

About this clonotype itself: A much larger clone lies a single base off, so this may be a read error. V usage is TRBV7-9 and J usage is TRBJ2-2, with D possibly matching TRBD2 (6 bases). Trimming left V 0 bases short and J 0 bases short, with 17 bases between. CDR3 length: 19 residues. Germline CDR1 reads SEHNR; CDR2 reads FQNEAQ (reference sequence). CDR3 in amino acids: CASSLAVGRQPANTGELFF. CDR3 bases: TGTGCCAGCAGCTTAGCGGTCGGGAGACAGCCTGCGAACACCGGGGAGCTGTTTTTT.

The CDR3, as DNA: TGTGCCAGCAGTCGCCGGGGGGGGCGGGGAGGCAAAGATACGCAGTACTTC. Amino acids: CASSRRGGRGGKDTQYF. The rearrangement uses TRBV27 and TRBJ2-3; TRBD2 matches 8 bases. Judging by the DNA end, TRBJ2-7 fits better; the J call may be wrong. Germline assignment: CDR1 MNHEY and CDR2 SMNVEV (reference sequence). This CDR3 region has 17 residues.

This clonotype came up a few times. The gene calls are TRBV20-1 and TRBJ1-4; possible D gene TRBD1, 5 bases. The germline V and J ends were trimmed by 6 bases and 5 bases, with 22 bases remaining between them. CDR3 length: 16 amino acids. Germline V lookup: CDR1 DFQATT, CDR2 SNEGSKA (reference sequence). This chain's CDR3 is CSALGAGMRANEKLFF. The CDR3 DNA reads as TGCAGTGCCCTCGGGGCAGGGATGAGAGCAAATGAAAAACTGTTTTTT.

As to this clonotype: An end of the junction does not agree with germline; a read error may underlie this. The V gene is TRBV6-1, the J gene TRBJ2-3; 9 bases match TRBD2. Germline V lookup: CDR1 MNHNS, CDR2 SASEGT. CDR3 size: 15 residues. The DNA of the CDR3 is TGTGCCAGGGGGCGGGGGGGCGGAGGGACAGATACCCAGTATTTT. Encoded protein: CARGRGGGGTDTQYF.

The chain links TRBV5-1 to TRBJ2-5; tentatively, D is TRBD1 or TRBD2 (6 bases each). The CDR3 length is 15 residues. From germline, CDR1 is SGHRS and CDR2 YFSETQ. The CDR3 reads CAGGLGGRDQETQYF. The DNA for the CDR3 is TGCGCTGGGGGGCTCGGGGGCCGTGACCAAGAGACCCAGTACTTC.

This clonotype was found many times. This may stem from a read error, because a much larger clone lies one nucleotide away. This chain links TRBV6-1 with TRBJ2-1, with TRBD2 matching 9 bases. The end of the DNA is better explained by TRBJ2-7, so the J call may be wrong. The CDR3 is 16 amino acids. The V gene's germline CDR1 is MNHNS and CDR2 SASEGT. Here the CDR3 reads CASRTKRGVSYNEQYF. CDR3 nucleotides: TGTGCCAGCAGAACAAAGCGGGGGGTATCCTACAATGAGCAGTACTTC.

V and J are TRBV10-2 and TRBJ2-7; D ambiguous. The ends were cut back, 6 bases at V and 4 bases at J, with 16 bases in the middle. From germline, CDR1 is WSHSY and CDR2 SAAADI. CDR3 length: 14 residues. The DNA of the CDR3 is TGCGCCAGCAGCTCCCGAATTCCCATGTACGAGCAGTACTTC. Translating it yields CASSSRIPMYEQYF.